This TCR beta chain appears in the sequencing data of a study of cytomegalovirus exposure and HLA in healthy donors. Study in general: Falling in the Caucasian-associated ancestry cluster were 80% to 90% of under 450 genotyped donors.

On this clone itself: Its antigen is not known.

PCR involved 60 Vbeta and 13 Jbeta primers. Sequencing was performed with immunoSEQ multiplex PCR; in TCRdb, only in-frame clones are kept and a portion is missing. The sample includes roughly 80,000 clones, over 70% seen only once; the top ten take 1.1%. Study-level results: Solely CMV serostatus was available to characterize immune exposure. With later analysis, a missense DCLRE1C variant became linked to TCR beta V- and J-gene trimming.

Germline V gives CDR1 LGHNA, CDR2 YSLEER. The CDR3 loop spans 16 amino acids. J lost 2 bases, V lost 5 bases, and 8 bases had no gene match. This receptor was identified in a male donor in good health and CMV-seronegative. Sample: PBMCs. This chain joins TRBV4-3 and TRBJ1-2; TRBD1 agrees at 10 bases. The CDR3 loop is CASSNEGGQGNYGYTF. CDR3 nucleotide sequence: TGCGCCAGCAGCAACGAAGGGGGACAGGGGAACTATGGCTACACCTTC.